Below, 2 T cell receptor beta chains from the same sample are listed, as sequenced in a study of blood T cells in healthy people across ages. For the second PCR, which ran for about 7 to 11 cycles, a sample-barcoded 5' primer and a J-beta primer mix were used. TCRdb re-derived calls from the 5' RACE reads in MiXCR, one entry per CDR3 protein. The sample includes some 1.7 million distinct CDR3 sequences, about 28% of them seen just once. Source material: blood. The receptors were sampled from a woman aged 25-40 years in good health.

The chain links TRBV20-1 to TRBJ1-1, with D maybe TRBD1 (5 bases). V lost 3 bases, J lost 1 base, and 15 bases lay in between. The CDR3 contains 15 residues. Per germline, CDR1 DFQATT and CDR2 SNEGSKA (reference sequence). This CDR3 reads CSARTTEGRNTEAFF. CDR3 nucleotides: TGCAGTGCTAGGACCACTGAGGGGAGGAACACTGAAGCTTTCTTT.

A few counts support this clonotype. This chain links TRBV28 with TRBJ2-5; D assignment may be TRBD1 or TRBD2 (5 bases each). The germline V gene has CDR1 MDHEN and CDR2 SYDVKM. V was pared by 5 bases and J by 12 bases, with 22 bases between. This CDR3 is 14 amino acids long. The CDR3 DNA sequence: TGTGCCAGCAGTCACAGTTTGGGAGCCAGGGAAGAGTACTTC. This encodes CASSHSLGAREEYF.